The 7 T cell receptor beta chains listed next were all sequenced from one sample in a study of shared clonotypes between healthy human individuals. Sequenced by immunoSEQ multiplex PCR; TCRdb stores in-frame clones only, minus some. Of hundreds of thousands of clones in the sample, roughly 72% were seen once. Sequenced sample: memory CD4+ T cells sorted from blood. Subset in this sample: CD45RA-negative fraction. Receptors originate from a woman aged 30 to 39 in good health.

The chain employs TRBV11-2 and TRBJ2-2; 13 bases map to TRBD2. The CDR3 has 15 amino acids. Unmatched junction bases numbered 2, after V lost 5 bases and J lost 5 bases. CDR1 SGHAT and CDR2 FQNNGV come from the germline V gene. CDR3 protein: CASSRTSGRTGELFF. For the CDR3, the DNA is TGTGCCAGCAGCCGGACTAGCGGGAGAACCGGGGAGCTGTTTTTT.

The CDR3 is CAIRRTSGTDNEQFF. The CDR3 DNA sequence: TGTGCCATCAGGCGGACTAGCGGCACGGACAATGAGCAGTTCTTC. This chain connects TRBV10-3 to TRBJ2-1, with TRBD2 matching 10 bases. Per germline, CDR1 ENHRY and CDR2 SYGVKD. Trimming took 6 bases from V and 5 from J; bases not matched to a gene: 7. The CDR3 is 15 residues long.

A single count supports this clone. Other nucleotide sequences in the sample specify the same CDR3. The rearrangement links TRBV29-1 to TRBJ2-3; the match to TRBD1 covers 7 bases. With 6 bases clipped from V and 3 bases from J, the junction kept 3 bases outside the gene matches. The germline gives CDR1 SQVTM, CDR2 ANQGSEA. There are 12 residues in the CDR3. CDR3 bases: TGCAGCGTGGGGACAGCTACAGATACGCAGTATTTT. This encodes CSVGTATDTQYF.

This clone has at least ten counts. The CDR3 DNA is TGTGCCTGGAGCCCGGGACAGGGAAGGAATAGCGGAGGGGATACGCAGTATTTT. Its protein is CAWSPGQGRNSGGDTQYF. This chain uses TRBV30 with TRBJ2-3, with 9 bases matching TRBD1. The CDR3 is 18 amino acids. The germline V gene has CDR1 GTSNPN and CDR2 SVGIG (reference sequence). The V and J ends lost 3 bases and 6 bases, in that order; junction bases with no gene match: 19.

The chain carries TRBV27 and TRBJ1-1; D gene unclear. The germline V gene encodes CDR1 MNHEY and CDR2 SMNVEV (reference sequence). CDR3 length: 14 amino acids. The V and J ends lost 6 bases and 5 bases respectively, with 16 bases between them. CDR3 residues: CASSRGRAGTEAFF. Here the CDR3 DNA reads TGTGCCAGCAGCCGAGGGAGGGCTGGAACTGAAGCTTTCTTT.

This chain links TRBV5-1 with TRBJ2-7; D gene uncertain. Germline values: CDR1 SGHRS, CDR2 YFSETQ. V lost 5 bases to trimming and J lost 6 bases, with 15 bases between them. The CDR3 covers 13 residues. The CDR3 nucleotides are TGCGCCAGCAGAATCCCGCCGGTAGGCGAGCAGTACTTC. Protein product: CASRIPPVGEQYF.

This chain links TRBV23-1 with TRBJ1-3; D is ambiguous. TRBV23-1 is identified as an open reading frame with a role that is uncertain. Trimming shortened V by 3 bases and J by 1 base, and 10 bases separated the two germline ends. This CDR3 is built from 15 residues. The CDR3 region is CASSHLRTSGNTIYF. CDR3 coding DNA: TGCGCCAGCAGTCACCTCCGGACTTCTGGAAACACCATATATTTT.